Sequencing of this TCR beta chain was carried out in a study of cytomegalovirus exposure and HLA in healthy donors. Per the germline V gene, CDR1 is SEHNR and CDR2 is FQNEAQ (reference sequence). CDR3 length equals 15 residues. The junction had 14 bases not matched to a gene; V was cut back by 4 bases and J by 15 bases. In regard to this clone: Its antigen is still unknown.

Study findings and constraints: Some V segments could not be told apart, so they were left out, TRBV6-2 and TRBV6-3 among them. The authors listed some 160 TCR beta chains as cytomegalovirus-associated.

The PCR used 60 Vbeta and 13 Jbeta primers. Using immunoSEQ multiplex PCR, the repertoire was profiled, and TCRdb retains in-frame clones only, with some absent. The sample holds some 150,000 clones; roughly 80% are singletons and the top ten take under 15%. The sequenced sample was PBMCs. This TCR was sampled from a woman in her forties or fifties in good health and CMV-seronegative. The genes are TRBV7-9 and TRBJ1-6; 8 bases are shared with TRBD1. In nucleotides, the CDR3 is TGTGCCAGCAGCTCCACGACAGGGGCCCCTCCTCACCTCCACTTT. Translating gives CASSSTTGAPPHLHF.